The 7 T cell receptor beta chains below were found in one sample sequenced in a study of CD8 T cells in Susac syndrome. It was with random hexamers that roughly 0.45 to 1 ug RNA was reverse transcribed. TCRdb ran MiXCR on the immunoSEQ multiplex PCR reads and lists one entry per CDR3 protein. This table has hundreds of thousands of distinct CDR3 sequences, approximately 89% appearing once. Source material: CD8+ T cells from PBMCs. All receptors come from a human donor with multiple sclerosis.

The chain carries TRBV4-1 and TRBJ1-1; unclear D gene. The ends were cut back, 2 bases at V and 0 bases at J, with 7 bases in the middle. The CDR3 has 14 residues. CDR1 and CDR2 from the germline V gene are MGHRA and YSYEKL. The CDR3 region has the DNA TGCGCCAGCAGCCAACTTCAATTGAACACTGAAGCTTTCTTT. This sequence encodes CASSQLQLNTEAFF.

The CDR3 DNA sequence: TGTGCCTGGTCAGTAGGGCCACTAGCGGGCGTCGACGAGCAGTACTTC. This translates into CAWSVGPLAGVDEQYF. This sequence joins TRBV30 and TRBJ2-7; TRBD2 agrees at 9 bases. Germline lookup yields CDR1 GTSNPN and CDR2 SVGIG (reference sequence). The CDR3 totals 16 residues. V lost 5 bases and J lost 5; bases outside the gene matches: 16.

J is TRBJ2-7 and V is TRBV29-1; D is tentatively TRBD1 or TRBD2 (6 bases each). V was cut by 3 bases and J by 2 bases, with 11 bases left in between. The germline CDR1 and CDR2 sequences are SQVTM and ANQGSEA. The CDR3 contains 13 residues. The DNA of the CDR3 is TGCAGCGTTGAGATCCGGGGGCCCTACGAGCAGTACTTC. Protein sequence: CSVEIRGPYEQYF.

The chain couples TRBV6-1 to TRBJ1-1; D call uncertain. The CDR3 extends over 13 amino acids. Germline V gives CDR1 MNHNS, CDR2 SASEGT. V dropped 3 bases and J dropped 3 bases, with 8 bases sitting between them. This CDR3 is CASSEVADTEAFF. CDR3 nucleotides: TGTGCCAGCAGTGAGGTGGCGGACACTGAAGCTTTCTTT.

CDR3 sequence (DNA): TGTGCCAGCAGTGGCCAAGCACACCCCTACGAGCAGTACTTC. It encodes CASSGQAHPYEQYF. The chain employs TRBV25-1 and TRBJ2-7; D ambiguous. CDR3 length: 14 amino acids. Deletions cut 4 bases from V and 2 bases from J, with 12 bases between. Germline V gene sequence: CDR1 MGHDK, CDR2 SYGVNS.

V usage is TRBV5-4 and J usage is TRBJ1-2, with TRBD1 matching over 11 bases. Germline CDR1 reads SGHNT; CDR2 reads YYREEE (reference sequence). V shed 4 bases, J shed 5 bases, and the junction held 13 bases outside the gene matches. The CDR3 runs to 17 residues. The CDR3 DNA is TGTGCCAGCAGCCCCCCCCTAGGGGACAGGGGGGTTTATGGCTACACCTTC. This gives the protein CASSPPLGDRGVYGYTF.

This chain uses TRBV12-3 or TRBV12-4 with TRBJ1-4; a possible D gene is TRBD1 (6 bases). V gave up 5 bases and J gave up 4 bases, with 11 bases separating them. CDR3 size: 14 residues. The CDR3 DNA sequence: TGTGCCAGCAGTGTCAGGGGATATAATGAAAAACTGTTTTTT. As protein: CASSVRGYNEKLFF.